This T cell receptor (beta chain) was obtained from a study of blood T cell repertoires in COVID-19. Looking at the study overall: Samples taken during acute and convalescent COVID-19 were collected in the United States, Italy and Spain. The analysed material was cDNA or gDNA that came from T cells, B-cell-depleted T cells, or PBMCs.

The CDR3 has 14 residues. Unmatched junction bases numbered 5, after V lost 6 bases and J lost 2 bases. The germline gives CDR1 WNHNN, CDR2 SYGVQD (reference sequence). Methods used by the authors: Cell counts per sample came from amplifying reference gene primers. The method was immunoSEQ multiplex PCR; TCRdb's version includes in-frame clones alone and lacks a portion of them. The D gene and trimming were derived from the DNA, and the V and J assignments and clone size from that table. Of about 73,000 clones detected, approximately 80% appear once; the ten largest clones hold less than 8%. This TCR came from a woman aged 60 to 75 with acute or convalescent COVID-19. Sequencing used peripheral blood. The chain has TRBV10-1 and TRBJ2-7, with TRBD1 matching 9 bases. The CDR3 nucleotides are TGCGCCAGCAGGATGGGGACAGGGCCCTACGAGCAGTACTTC. This encodes CASRMGTGPYEQYF.